This T cell receptor (beta chain) stems from a study of response to subunit inactivated influenza vaccine. The study, taken as a whole, reports: T cells newly recruited by each seasonal influenza vaccination are few, the authors suggested.

One entry per CDR3 protein, called by TCRdb with MiXCR from the RT-PCR reads. The table lists hundreds of thousands of distinct CDR3 sequences, roughly 15% of them singletons, with roughly 7.2% in the top ten. The CDR3 loop spans 14 amino acids. J was trimmed by 4 bases and V by 5 bases; bases with no gene match: 6. Germline V CDR1 and CDR2: SGHTA, FQGNSA. Ten or more counts support this clonotype. Its antigen remains unknown. Sequencing was performed on PBMCs from blood, taken approximately 15 days before vaccination. This receptor was identified in a man aged 45-65 years who received an inactivated influenza vaccine. The chain combines TRBV7-2 with TRBJ2-3; TRBD1 agrees at 7 bases. The CDR3 region has the DNA TGTGCCAGCAGCCTCGTAGGGGGCCCAGATACGCAGTATTTT. This gives the protein CASSLVGGPDTQYF. Full variable domain (rest looked up from reference TRBV7-2 and TRBJ2-3): GAGVSQSPSNKVTEKGKDVELRCDPISGHTALYWYRQSLGQGLEFLIYFQGNSAPDKSGLPSDRFSAERTGGSVSTLTIQRTQQEDSAVYLCASSLVGGPDTQYFGPGTRLTVL.